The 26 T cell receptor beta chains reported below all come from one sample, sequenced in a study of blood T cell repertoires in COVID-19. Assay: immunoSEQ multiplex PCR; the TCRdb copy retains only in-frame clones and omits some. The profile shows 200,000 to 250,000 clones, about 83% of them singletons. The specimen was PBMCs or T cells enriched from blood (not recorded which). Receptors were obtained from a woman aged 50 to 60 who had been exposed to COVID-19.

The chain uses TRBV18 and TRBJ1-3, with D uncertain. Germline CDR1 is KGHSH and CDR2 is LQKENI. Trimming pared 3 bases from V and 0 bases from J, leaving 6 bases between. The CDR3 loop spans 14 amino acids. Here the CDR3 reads CASSPDNSGNTIYF. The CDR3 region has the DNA TGTGCCAGCTCACCCGACAACTCTGGAAACACCATATATTTT.

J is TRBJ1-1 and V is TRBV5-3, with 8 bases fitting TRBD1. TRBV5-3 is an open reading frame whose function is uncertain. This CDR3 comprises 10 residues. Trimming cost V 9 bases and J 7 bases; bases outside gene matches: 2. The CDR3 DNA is TGTGCCACAGGACAGGGTGAAGCTTTCTTT. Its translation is CATGQGEAFF.

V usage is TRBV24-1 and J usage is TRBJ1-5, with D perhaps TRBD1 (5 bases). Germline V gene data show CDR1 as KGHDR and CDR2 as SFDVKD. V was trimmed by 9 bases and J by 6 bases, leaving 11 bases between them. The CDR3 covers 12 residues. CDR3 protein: CATGMGGQPQHF. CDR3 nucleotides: TGTGCCACCGGGATGGGGGGTCAGCCCCAGCATTTT.

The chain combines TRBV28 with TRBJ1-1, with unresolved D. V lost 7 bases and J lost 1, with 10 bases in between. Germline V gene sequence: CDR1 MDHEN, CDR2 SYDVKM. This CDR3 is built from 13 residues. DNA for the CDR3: TGTGCCAGCATCGAGGGAGGGAACACTGAAGCTTTCTTT. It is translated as CASIEGGNTEAFF.

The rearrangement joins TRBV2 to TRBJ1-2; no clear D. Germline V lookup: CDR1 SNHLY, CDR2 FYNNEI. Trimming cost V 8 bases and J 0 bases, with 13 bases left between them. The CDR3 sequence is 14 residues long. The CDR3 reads CASAPTLANYGYTF. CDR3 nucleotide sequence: TGTGCCAGCGCCCCCACCCTAGCTAACTATGGCTACACCTTC. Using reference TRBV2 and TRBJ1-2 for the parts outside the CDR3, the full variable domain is EPEVTQTPSHQVTQMGQEVILRCVPISNHLYFYWYRQILGQKVEFLVSFYNNEISEKSEIFDDQFSVERPDGSNFTLKIRSTKLEDSAMYFCASAPTLANYGYTFGSGTRLTVV.

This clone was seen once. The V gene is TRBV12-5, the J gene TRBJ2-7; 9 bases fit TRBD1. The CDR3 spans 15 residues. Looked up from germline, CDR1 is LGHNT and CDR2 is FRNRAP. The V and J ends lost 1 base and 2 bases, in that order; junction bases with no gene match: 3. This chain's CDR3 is CASGLEGQGPYEQYF. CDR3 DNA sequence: TGTGCTAGTGGTTTGGAGGGACAGGGACCCTACGAGCAGTACTTC.

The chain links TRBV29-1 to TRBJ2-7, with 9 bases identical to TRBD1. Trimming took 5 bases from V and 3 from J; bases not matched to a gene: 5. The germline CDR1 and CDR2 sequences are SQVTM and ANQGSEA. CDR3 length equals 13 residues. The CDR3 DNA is TGCAGCGTTTCCGGGACAGGGATCTACGAGCAGTACTTC. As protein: CSVSGTGIYEQYF.

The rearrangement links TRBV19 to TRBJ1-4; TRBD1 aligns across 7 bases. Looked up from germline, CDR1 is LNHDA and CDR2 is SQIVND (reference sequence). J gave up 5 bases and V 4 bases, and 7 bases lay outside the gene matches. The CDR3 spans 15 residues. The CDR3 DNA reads TGTGCCAGTAGTAAAACCGGGACAGTGAATGAAAAACTGTTTTTT. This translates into CASSKTGTVNEKLFF.

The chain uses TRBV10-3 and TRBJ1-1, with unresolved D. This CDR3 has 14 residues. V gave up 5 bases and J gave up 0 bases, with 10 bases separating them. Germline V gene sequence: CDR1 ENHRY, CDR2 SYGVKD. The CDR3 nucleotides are TGTGCCATCAGTTTCACAAGTATGAACACTGAAGCTTTCTTT. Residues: CAISFTSMNTEAFF.

The CDR3 DNA reads TGTGCCAGCTCACCAACTTCGACTACAGATACGCAGTATTTT. Translated: CASSPTSTTDTQYF. The V call is TRBV18, the J call TRBJ2-3, with unresolved D. Germline V gives CDR1 KGHSH, CDR2 LQKENI. The CDR3 length is 14 residues. V was cut by 2 bases and J by 3 bases, with 9 bases left in between.

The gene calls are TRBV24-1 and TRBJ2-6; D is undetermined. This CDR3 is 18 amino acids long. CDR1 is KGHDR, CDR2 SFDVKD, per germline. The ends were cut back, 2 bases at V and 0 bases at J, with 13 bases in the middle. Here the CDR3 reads CATSDSRIYSSGANVLTF. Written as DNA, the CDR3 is TGTGCCACCAGTGATTCCCGGATTTACAGCTCTGGGGCCAACGTCCTGACTTTC.

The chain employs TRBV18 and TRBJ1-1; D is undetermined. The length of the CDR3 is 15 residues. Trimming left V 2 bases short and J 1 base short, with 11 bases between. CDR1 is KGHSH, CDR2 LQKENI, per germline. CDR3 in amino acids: CASSPSVSGNTEAFF. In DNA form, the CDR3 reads TGTGCCAGCTCACCATCGGTGTCCGGGAACACTGAAGCTTTCTTT. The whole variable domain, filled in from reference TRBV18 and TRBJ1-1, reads NAGVMQNPRHLVRRRGQEARLRCSPMKGHSHVYWYRQLPEEGLKFMVYLQKENIIDESGMPKERFSAEFPKEGPSILRIQQVVRGDSAAYFCASSPSVSGNTEAFFGQGTRLTVV.

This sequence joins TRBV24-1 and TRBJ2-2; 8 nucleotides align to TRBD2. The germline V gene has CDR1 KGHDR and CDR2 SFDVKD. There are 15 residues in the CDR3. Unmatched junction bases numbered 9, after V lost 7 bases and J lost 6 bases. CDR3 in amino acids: CATSPLGGAAGELFF. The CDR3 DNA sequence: TGTGCCACCAGCCCCCTCGGGGGGGCCGCCGGGGAGCTGTTTTTT.

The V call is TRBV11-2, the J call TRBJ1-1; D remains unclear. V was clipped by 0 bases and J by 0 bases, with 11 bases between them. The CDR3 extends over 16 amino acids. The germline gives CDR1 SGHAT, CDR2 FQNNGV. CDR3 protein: CASSLDRVGMNTEAFF. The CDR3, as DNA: TGTGCCAGCAGCTTAGATCGGGTAGGAATGAACACTGAAGCTTTCTTT.

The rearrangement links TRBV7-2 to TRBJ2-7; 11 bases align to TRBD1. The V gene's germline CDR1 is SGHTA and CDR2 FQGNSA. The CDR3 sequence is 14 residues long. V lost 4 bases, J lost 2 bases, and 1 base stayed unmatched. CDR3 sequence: CASSSDRGPYEQYF. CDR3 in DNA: TGTGCCAGCAGCTCGGACAGGGGGCCCTACGAGCAGTACTTC.

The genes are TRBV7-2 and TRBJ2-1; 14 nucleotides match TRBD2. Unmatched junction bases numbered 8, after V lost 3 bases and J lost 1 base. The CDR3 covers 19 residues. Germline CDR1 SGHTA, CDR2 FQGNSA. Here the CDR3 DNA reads TGTGCCAGCAGCTTCCGGACTAGCGGGGGGCCATGGTCCTACAATGAGCAGTTCTTC. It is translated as CASSFRTSGGPWSYNEQFF.

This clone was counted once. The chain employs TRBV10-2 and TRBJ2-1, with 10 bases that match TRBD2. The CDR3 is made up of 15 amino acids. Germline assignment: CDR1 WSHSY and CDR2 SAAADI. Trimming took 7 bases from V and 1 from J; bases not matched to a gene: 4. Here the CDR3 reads CASNLAGASYNEQFF. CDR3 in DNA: TGCGCCAGCAACCTAGCGGGGGCTTCCTACAATGAGCAGTTCTTC.

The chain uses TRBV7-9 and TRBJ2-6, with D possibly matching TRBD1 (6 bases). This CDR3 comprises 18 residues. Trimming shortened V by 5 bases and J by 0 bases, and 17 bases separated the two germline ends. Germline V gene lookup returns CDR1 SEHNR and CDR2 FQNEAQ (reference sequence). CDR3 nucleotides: TGTGCCAGCAGCCCTCTCCCCGGACAGAGCTCTGGGGCCAACGTCCTGACTTTC. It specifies CASSPLPGQSSGANVLTF. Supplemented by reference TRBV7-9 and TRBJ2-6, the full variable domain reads DTGVSQNPRHKITKRGQNVTFRCDPISEHNRLYWYRQTLGQGPEFLTYFQNEAQLEKSRLLSDRFSAERPKGSFSTLEIQRTEQGDSAMYLCASSPLPGQSSGANVLTFGAGSRLTVL.

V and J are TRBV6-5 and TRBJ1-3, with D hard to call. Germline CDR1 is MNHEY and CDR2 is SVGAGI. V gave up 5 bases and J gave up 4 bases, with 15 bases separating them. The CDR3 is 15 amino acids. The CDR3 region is CASSHREGTGNTIYF. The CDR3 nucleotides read TGTGCCAGCAGTCATAGGGAGGGCACCGGAAACACCATATATTTT.

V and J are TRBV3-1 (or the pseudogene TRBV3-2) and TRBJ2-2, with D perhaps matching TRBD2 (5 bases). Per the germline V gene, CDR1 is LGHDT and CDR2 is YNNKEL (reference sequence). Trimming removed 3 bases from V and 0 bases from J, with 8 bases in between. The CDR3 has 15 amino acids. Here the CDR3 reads CASSHGDANTGELFF. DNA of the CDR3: TGTGCCAGCAGCCACGGGGATGCGAACACCGGGGAGCTGTTTTTT.

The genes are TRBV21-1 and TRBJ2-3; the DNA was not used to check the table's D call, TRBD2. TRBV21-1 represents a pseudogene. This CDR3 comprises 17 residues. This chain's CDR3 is CASSTPPGGPYTDTQYF. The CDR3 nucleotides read TGTGCCAGCAGCACACCACCGGGGGGCCCTTACACAGATACGCAGTATTTT.

The chain's CDR3 is CASPDRTGRAEAFF. CDR3 sequence (DNA): TGTGCCAGCCCTGACCGGACAGGGCGGGCTGAAGCTTTCTTT. The genes are TRBV2 and TRBJ1-1, with 8 bases aligning to TRBD1. The germline V gene encodes CDR1 SNHLY and CDR2 FYNNEI. This CDR3 contains 14 residues. Trimming took 8 bases from V and 6 from J; bases not matched to a gene: 11. The full variable domain, rest sourced from reference TRBV2 and TRBJ1-1, is EPEVTQTPSHQVTQMGQEVILRCVPISNHLYFYWYRQILGQKVEFLVSFYNNEISEKSEIFDDQFSVERPDGSNFTLKIRSTKLEDSAMYFCASPDRTGRAEAFFGQGTRLTVV.

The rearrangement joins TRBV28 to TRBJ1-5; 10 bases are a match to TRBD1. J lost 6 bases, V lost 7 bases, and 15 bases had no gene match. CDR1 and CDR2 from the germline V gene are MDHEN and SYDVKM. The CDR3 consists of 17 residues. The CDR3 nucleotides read TGTGCCAGCAACACCCTGGGACAGGGGCCACTATCTCAGCCCCAGCATTTT. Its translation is CASNTLGQGPLSQPQHF.

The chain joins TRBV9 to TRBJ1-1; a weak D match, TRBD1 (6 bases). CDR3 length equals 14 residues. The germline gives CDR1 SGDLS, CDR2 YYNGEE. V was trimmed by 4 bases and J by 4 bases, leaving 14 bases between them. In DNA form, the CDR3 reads TGTGCCAGCAGCAGGGTGGGACAAGGCACTGAAGCTTTCTTT. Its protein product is CASSRVGQGTEAFF.

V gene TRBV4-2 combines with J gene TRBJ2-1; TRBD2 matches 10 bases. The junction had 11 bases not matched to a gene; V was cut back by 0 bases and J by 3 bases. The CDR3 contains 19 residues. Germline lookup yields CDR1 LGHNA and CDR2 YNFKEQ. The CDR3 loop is CASSQDRDSGGTLYNEQFF. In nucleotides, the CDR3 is TGTGCCAGCAGCCAAGATCGGGATAGCGGGGGGACCCTCTACAATGAGCAGTTCTTC.

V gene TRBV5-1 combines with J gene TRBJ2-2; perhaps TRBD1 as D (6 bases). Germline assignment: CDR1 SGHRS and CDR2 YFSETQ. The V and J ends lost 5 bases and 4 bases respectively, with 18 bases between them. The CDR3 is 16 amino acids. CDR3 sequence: CASRRAGDWGTGELFF. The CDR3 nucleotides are TGCGCCAGCAGGCGGGCAGGGGATTGGGGCACCGGGGAGCTGTTTTTT.